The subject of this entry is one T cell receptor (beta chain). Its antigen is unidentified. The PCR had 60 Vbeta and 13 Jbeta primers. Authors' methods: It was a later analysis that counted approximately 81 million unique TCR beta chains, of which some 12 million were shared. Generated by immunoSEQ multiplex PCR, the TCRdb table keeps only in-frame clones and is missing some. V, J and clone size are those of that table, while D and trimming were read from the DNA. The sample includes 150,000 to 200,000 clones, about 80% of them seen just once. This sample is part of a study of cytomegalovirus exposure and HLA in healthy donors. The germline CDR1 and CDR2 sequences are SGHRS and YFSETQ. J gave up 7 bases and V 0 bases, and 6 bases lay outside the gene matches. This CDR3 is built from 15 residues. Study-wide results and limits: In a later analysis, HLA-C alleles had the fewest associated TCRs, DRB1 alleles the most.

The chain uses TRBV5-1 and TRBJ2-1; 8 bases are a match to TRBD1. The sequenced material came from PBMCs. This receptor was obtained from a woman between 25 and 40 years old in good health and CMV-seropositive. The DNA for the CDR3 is TGCGCCAGCAGCTTGGCGTCAGGGGGCACGAATGAGCAGTTCTTC. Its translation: CASSLASGGTNEQFF.